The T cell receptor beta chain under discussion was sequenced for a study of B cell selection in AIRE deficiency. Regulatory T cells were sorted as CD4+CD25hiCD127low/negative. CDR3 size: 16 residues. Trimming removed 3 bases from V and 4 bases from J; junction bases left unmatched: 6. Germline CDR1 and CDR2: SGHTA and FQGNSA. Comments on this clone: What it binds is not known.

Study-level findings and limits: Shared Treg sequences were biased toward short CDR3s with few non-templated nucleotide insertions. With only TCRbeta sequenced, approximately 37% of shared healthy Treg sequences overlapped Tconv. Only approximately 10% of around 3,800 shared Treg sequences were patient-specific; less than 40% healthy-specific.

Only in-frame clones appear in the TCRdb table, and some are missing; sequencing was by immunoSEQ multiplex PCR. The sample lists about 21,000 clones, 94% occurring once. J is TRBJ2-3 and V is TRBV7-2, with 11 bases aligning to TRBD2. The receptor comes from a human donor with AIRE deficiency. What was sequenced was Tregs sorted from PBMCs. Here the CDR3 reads CASSFSGRVGADTQYF. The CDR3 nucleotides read TGTGCCAGCAGCTTTAGCGGGAGGGTCGGCGCAGATACGCAGTATTTT.